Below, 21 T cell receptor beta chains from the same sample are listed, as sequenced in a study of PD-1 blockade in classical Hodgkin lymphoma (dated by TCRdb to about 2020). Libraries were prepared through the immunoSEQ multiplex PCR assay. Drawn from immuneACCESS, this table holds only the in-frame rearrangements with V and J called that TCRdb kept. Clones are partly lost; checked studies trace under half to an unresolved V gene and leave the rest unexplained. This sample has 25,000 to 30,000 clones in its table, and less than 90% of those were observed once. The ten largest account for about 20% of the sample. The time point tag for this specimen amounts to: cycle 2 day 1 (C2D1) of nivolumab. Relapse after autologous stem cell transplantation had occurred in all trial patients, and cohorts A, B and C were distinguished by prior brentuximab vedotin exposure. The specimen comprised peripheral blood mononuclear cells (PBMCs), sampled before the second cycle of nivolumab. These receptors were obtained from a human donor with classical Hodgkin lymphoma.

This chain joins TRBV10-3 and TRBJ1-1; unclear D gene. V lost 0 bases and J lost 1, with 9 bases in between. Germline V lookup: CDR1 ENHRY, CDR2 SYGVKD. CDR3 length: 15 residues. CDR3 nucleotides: TGTGCCATCAGTGAGTCAGAGGACCCGAACACTGAAGCTTTCTTT. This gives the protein CAISESEDPNTEAFF.

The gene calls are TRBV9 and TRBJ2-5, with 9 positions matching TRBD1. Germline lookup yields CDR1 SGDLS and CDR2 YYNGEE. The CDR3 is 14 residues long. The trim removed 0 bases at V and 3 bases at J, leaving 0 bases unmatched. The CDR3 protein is CASSVGQGEETQYF. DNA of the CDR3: TGTGCCAGCAGCGTAGGACAGGGGGAAGAGACCCAGTACTTC. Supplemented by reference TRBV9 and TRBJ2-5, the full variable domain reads DSGVTQTPKHLITATGQRVTLRCSPRSGDLSVYWYQQSLDQGLQFLIQYYNGEERAKGNILERFSAQQFPDLHSELNLSSLELGDSALYFCASSVGQGEETQYFGPGTRLLVL.

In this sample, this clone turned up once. The CDR3 loop is CASSLFVGVQYEQYF. CDR3 nucleotide sequence: TGTGCCAGCAGCTTATTCGTCGGGGTTCAGTACGAGCAGTACTTC. The gene calls are TRBV11-2 and TRBJ2-7; D is perhaps TRBD2 (5 bases). Germline loops: CDR1 SGHAT, CDR2 FQNNGV. The CDR3 consists of 15 residues. Trimming removed 2 bases at V and 4 bases at J, with 15 bases between.

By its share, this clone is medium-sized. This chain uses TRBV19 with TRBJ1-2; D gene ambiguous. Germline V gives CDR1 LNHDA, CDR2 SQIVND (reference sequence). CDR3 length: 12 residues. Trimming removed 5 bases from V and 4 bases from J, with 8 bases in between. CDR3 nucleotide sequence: TGTGCCAGTAGTCGTGGGAGCTATGGCTACACCTTC. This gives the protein CASSRGSYGYTF.

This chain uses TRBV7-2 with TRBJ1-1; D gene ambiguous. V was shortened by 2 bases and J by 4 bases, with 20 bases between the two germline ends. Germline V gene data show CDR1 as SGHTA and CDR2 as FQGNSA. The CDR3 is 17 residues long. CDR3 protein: CASSLPGGWYSGTEAFF. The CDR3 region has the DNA TGTGCCAGCAGCTTACCAGGTGGGTGGTACTCGGGCACTGAAGCTTTCTTT.

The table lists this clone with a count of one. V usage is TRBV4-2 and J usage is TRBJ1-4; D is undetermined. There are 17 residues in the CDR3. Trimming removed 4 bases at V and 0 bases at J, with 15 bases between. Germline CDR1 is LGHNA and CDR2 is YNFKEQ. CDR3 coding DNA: TGTGCCAGCAGCCGACCGACCCAAACGGCAACTAATGAAAAACTGTTTTTT. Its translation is CASSRPTQTATNEKLFF.

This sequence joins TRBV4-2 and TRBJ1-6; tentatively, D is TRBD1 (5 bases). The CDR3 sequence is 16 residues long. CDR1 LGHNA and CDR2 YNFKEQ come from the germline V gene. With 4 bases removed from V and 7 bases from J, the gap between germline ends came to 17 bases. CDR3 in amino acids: CASSPGSGAQNSPLHF. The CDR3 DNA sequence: TGTGCCAGCAGCCCGGGGAGTGGGGCGCAGAATTCACCCCTCCACTTT.

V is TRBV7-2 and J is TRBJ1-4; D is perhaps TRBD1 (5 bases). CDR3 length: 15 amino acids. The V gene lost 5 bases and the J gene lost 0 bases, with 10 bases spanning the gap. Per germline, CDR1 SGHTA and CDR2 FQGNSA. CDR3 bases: TGTGCCAGCAGCCGACAGTTCGCAACTAATGAAAAACTGTTTTTT. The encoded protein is CASSRQFATNEKLFF.

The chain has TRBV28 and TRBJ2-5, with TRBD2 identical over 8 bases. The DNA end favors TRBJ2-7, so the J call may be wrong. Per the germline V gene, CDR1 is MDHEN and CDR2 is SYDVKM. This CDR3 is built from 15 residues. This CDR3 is CASRLTSGTSYEQYF. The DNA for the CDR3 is TGTGCCAGCAGGTTAACTAGCGGAACTTCCTACGAGCAGTACTTC.

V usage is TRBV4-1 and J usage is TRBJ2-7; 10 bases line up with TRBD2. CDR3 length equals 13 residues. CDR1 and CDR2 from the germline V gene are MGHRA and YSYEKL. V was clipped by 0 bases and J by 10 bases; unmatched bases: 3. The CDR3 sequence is CASSQEAGGSQYV. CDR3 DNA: TGCGCCAGCAGCCAAGAAGCGGGGGGGTCTCAGTACGTC.

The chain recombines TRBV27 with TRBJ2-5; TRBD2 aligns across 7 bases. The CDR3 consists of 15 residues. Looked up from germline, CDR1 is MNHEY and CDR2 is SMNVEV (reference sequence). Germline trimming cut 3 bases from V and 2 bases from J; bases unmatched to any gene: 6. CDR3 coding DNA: TGTGCCAGCAGTTTCCACGGGGGAGGGCAAGAGACCCAGTACTTC. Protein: CASSFHGGGQETQYF.

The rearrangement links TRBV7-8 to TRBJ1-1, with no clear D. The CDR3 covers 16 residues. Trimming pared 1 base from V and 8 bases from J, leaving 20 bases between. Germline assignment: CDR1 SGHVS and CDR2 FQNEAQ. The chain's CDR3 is CASSLEARVTRMEAFF. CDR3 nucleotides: TGTGCCAGCAGCTTAGAGGCTAGGGTGACACGGATGGAAGCTTTCTTT. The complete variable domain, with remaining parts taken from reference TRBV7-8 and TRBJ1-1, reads GAGVSQSPRYKVAKRGQDVALRCDPISGHVSLFWYQQALGQGPEFLTYFQNEAQLDKSGLPSDRFFAERPEGSVSTLKIQRTQQEDSAVYLCASSLEARVTRMEAFFGQGTRLTVV.

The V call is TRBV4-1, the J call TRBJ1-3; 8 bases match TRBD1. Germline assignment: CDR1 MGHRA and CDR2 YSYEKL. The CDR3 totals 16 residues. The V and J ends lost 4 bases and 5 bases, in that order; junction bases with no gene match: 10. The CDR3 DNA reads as TGCGCCAGCAGCCGGGAGACAGGGGCGGAAAGAAACACCATATATTTT. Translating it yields CASSRETGAERNTIYF.

For the CDR3, the DNA is TGTGCCATCAATGATCAGGGTCATGGCTACACCTTC. It codes for CAINDQGHGYTF. J is TRBJ1-2 and V is TRBV10-3, with D possibly being TRBD1 (5 bases). CDR1 is ENHRY and CDR2 is SYGVKD in the germline V gene. This CDR3 has 12 amino acids. V was trimmed by 7 bases and J by 6 bases, leaving 12 bases between them.

The CDR3 loop reads CASRRQGSYEQYF. DNA of the CDR3: TGTGCCAGCAGACGACAGGGCTCCTACGAGCAGTACTTC. This chain links TRBV28 with TRBJ2-7; 7 bases line up with TRBD1. The CDR3 consists of 13 residues. The trim removed 6 bases at V and 0 bases at J, leaving 2 bases unmatched. Germline V gene sequence: CDR1 MDHEN, CDR2 SYDVKM. Supplemented by reference TRBV28 and TRBJ2-7, the full variable domain reads DVKVTQSSRYLVKRTGEKVFLECVQDMDHENMFWYRQDPGLGLRLIYFSYDVKMKEKGDIPEGYSVSREKKERFSLILESASTNQTSMYLCASRRQGSYEQYFGPGTRLTVT.

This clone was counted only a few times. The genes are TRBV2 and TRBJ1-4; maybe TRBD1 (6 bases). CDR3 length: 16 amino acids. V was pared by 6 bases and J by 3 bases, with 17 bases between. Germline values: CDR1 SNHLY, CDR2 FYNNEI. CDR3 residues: CASRPDSQRPNEKLFF. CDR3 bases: TGTGCCAGCAGACCGGACAGTCAACGGCCTAATGAAAAACTGTTTTTT. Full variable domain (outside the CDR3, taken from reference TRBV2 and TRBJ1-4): EPEVTQTPSHQVTQMGQEVILRCVPISNHLYFYWYRQILGQKVEFLVSFYNNEISEKSEIFDDQFSVERPDGSNFTLKIRSTKLEDSAMYFCASRPDSQRPNEKLFFGSGTQLSVL.

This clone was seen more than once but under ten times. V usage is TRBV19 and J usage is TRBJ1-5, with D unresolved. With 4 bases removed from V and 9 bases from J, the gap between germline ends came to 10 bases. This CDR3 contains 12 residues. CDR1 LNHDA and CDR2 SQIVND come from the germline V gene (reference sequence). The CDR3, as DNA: TGTGCCAGTAGTAGCGACGCTAGGCCCCAGCATTTT. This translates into CASSSDARPQHF.

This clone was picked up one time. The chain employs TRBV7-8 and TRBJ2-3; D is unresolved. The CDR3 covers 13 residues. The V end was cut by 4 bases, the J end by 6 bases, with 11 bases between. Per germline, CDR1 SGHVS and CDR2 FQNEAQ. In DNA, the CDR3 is TGTGCCAGCAGCTCCACCCCTCCGGATACGCAGTATTTT. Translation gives CASSSTPPDTQYF.

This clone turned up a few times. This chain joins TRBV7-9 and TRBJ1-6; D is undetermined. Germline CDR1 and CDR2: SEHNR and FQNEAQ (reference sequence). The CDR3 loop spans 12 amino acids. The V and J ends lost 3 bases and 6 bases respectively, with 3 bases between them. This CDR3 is CASSFLNSPLHF. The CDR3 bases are TGTGCCAGCAGCTTCCTTAATTCACCCCTCCACTTT. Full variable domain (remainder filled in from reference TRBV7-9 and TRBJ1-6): DTGVSQNPRHKITKRGQNVTFRCDPISEHNRLYWYRQTLGQGPEFLTYFQNEAQLEKSRLLSDRFSAERPKGSFSTLEIQRTEQGDSAMYLCASSFLNSPLHFGNGTRLTVT.

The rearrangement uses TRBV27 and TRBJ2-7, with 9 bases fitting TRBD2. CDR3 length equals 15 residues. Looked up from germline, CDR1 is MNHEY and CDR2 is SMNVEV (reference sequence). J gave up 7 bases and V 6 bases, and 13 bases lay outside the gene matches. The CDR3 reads CASRRSAGGPGEQYF. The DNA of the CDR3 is TGTGCCAGCAGGAGGAGCGCGGGAGGGCCTGGGGAGCAGTACTTC.

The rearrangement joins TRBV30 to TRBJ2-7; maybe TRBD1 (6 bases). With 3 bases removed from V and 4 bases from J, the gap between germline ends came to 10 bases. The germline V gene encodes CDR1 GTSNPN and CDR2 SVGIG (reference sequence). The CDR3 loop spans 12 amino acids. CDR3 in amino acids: CAWSPGDYEQYF. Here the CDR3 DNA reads TGTGCCTGGAGCCCAGGGGATTACGAGCAGTACTTC.